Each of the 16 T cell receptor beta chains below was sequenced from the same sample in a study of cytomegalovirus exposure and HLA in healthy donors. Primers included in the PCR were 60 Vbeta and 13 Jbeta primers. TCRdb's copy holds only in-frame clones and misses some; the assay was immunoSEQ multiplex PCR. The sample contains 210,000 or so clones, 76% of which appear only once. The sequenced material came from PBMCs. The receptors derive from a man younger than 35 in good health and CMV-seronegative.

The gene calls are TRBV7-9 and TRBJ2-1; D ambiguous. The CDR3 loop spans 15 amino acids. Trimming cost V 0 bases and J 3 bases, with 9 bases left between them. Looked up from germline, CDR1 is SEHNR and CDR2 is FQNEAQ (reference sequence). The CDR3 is CASSLAVSYYNEQFF. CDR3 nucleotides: TGTGCCAGCAGCTTAGCGGTAAGCTACTACAATGAGCAGTTCTTC.

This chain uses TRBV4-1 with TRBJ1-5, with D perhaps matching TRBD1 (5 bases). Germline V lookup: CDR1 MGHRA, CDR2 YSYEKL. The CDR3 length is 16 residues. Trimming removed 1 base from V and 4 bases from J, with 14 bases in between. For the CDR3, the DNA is TGCGCCAGCAGCCAAGTCGCGCTGGCAGGGAATCAGCCCCAGCATTTT. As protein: CASSQVALAGNQPQHF.

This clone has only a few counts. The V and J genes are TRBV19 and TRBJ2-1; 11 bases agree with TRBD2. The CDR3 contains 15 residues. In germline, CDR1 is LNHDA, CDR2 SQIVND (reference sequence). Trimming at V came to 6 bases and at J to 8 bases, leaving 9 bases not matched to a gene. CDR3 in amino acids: CASSSHSGRAYEQFF. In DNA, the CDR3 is TGTGCCAGTAGCTCACATAGCGGGAGGGCATATGAGCAGTTCTTC.

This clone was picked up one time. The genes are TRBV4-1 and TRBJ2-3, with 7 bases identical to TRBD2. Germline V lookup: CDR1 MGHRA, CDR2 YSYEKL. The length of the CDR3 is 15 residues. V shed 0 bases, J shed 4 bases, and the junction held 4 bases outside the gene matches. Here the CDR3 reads CASSQDRGSSDTQYF. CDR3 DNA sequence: TGCGCCAGCAGCCAAGATCGCGGGAGTTCAGATACGCAGTATTTT.

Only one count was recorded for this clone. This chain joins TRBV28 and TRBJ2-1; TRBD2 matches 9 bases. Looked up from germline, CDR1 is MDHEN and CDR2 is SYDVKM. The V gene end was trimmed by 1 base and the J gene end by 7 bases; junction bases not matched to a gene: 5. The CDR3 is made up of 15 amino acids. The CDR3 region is CASSLYLAGLNEQFF. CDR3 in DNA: TGTGCCAGCAGTTTATATCTAGCGGGGCTAAATGAGCAGTTCTTC.

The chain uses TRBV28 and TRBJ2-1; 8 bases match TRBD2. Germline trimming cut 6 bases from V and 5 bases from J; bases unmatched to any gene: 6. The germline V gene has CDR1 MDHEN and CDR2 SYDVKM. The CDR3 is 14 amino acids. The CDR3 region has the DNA TGTGCCAGCAGGACTCTAGCGGGTAACAATGAGCAGTTCTTC. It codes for CASRTLAGNNEQFF.

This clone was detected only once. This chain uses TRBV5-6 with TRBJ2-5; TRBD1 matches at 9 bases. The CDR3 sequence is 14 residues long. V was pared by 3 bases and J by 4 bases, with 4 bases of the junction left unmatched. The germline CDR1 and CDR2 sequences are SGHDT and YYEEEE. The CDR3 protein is CASSSGTGTETQYF. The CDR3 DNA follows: TGTGCCAGCAGCTCCGGGACAGGGACAGAGACCCAGTACTTC.

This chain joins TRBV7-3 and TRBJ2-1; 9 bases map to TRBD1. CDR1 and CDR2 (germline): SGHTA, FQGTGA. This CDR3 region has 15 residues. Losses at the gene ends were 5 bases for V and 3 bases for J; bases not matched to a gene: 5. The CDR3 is CASSTQGADYNEQFF. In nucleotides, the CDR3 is TGTGCCAGCAGCACACAGGGGGCAGACTACAATGAGCAGTTCTTC.

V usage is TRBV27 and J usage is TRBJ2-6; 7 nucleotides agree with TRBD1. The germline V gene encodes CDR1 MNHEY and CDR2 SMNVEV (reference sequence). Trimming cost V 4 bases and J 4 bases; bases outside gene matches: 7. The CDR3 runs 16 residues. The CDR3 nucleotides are TGTGCCAGCAGTTCCACAGGGGCGCGGGGGGCCAACGTCCTGACTTTC. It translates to CASSSTGARGANVLTF.

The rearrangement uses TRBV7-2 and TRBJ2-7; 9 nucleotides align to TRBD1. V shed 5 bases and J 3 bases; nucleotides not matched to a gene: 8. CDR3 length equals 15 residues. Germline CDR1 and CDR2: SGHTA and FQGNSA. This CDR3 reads CASSKGQGSFYEQYF. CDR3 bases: TGTGCCAGCAGCAAAGGACAGGGGTCATTCTACGAGCAGTACTTC.

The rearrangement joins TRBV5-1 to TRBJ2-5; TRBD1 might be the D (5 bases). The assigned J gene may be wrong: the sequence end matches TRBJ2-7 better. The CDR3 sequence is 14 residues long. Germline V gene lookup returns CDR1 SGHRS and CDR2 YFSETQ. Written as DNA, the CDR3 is TGCGCCAGCAGCCTCTTGGGGCGGAGCTACGAGCAGTACTTC. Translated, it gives CASSLLGRSYEQYF.

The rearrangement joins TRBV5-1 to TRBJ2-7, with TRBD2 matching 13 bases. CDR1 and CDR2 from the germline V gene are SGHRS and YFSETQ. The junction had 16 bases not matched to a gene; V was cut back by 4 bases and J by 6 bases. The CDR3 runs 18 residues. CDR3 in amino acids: CASSPGLAGFQAISEQYF. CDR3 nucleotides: TGCGCCAGCAGCCCGGGACTAGCGGGATTTCAGGCGATCAGCGAGCAGTACTTC. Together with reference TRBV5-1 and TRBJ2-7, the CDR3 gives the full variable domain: KAGVTQTPRYLIKTRGQQVTLSCSPISGHRSVSWYQQTPGQGLQFLFEYFSETQRNKGNFPGRFSGRQFSNSRSEMNVSTLELGDSALYLCASSPGLAGFQAISEQYFGPGTRLTVT.

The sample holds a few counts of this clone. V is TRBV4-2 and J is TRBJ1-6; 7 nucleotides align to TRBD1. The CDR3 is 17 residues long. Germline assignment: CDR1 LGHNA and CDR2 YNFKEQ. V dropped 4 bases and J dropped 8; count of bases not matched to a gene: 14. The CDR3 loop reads CASSPENLGTAYSPLHF. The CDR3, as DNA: TGTGCCAGCAGCCCGGAGAACCTTGGGACAGCGTATTCACCCCTCCACTTT.

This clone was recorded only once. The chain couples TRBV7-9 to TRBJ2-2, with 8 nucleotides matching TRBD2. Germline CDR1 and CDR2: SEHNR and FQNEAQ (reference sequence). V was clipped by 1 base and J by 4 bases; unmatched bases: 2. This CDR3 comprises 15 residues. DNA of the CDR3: TGTGCCAGCAGCTTAGGCCTAGCGGGCACCGGGGAGCTGTTTTTT. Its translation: CASSLGLAGTGELFF. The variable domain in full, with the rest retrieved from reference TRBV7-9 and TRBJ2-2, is DTGVSQNPRHKITKRGQNVTFRCDPISEHNRLYWYRQTLGQGPEFLTYFQNEAQLEKSRLLSDRFSAERPKGSFSTLEIQRTEQGDSAMYLCASSLGLAGTGELFFGEGSRLTVL.

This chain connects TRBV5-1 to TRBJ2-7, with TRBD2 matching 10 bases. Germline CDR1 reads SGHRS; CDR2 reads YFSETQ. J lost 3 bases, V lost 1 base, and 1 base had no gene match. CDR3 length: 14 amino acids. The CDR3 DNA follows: TGCGCCAGCAGCTTGACTAGCGGGGTCTACGAGCAGTACTTC. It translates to CASSLTSGVYEQYF. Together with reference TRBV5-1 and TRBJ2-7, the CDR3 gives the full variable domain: KAGVTQTPRYLIKTRGQQVTLSCSPISGHRSVSWYQQTPGQGLQFLFEYFSETQRNKGNFPGRFSGRQFSNSRSEMNVSTLELGDSALYLCASSLTSGVYEQYFGPGTRLTVT.

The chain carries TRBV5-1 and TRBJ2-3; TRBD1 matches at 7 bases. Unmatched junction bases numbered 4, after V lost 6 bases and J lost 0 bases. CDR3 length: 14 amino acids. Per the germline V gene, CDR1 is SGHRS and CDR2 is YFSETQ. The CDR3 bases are TGCGCCAGCACCTCGGACAGGAGCACAGATACGCAGTATTTT. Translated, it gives CASTSDRSTDTQYF.